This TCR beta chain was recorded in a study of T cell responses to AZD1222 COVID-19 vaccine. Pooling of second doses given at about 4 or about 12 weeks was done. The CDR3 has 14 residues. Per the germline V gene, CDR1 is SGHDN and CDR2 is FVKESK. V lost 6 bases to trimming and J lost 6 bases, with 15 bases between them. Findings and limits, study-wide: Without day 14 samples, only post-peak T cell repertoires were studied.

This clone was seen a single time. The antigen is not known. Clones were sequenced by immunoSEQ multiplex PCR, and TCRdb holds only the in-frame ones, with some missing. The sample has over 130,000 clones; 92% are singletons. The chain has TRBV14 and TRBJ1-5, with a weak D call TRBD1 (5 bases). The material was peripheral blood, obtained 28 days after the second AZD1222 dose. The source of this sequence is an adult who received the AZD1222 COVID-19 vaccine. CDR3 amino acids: CASSPGGAGQPQHF. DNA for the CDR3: TGTGCCAGCAGTCCTGGGGGAGCCGGTCAGCCCCAGCATTTT.